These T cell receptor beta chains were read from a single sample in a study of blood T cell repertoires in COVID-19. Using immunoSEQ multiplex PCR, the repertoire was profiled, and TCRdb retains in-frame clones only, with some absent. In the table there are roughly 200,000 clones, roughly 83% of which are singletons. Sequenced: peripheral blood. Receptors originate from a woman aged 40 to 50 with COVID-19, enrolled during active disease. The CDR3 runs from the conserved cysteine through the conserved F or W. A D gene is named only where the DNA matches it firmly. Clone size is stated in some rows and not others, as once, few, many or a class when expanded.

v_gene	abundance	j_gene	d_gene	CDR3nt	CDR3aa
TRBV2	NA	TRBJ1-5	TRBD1	TGTGCCAGCAGTGAAATAGGACAGGGAGTAGTCCTACGACAGCCCCAGCATTTT	CASSEIGQGVVLRQPQHF
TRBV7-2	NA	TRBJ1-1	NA	TGTGCCAGCAGCTTATTTTCTATGCGGTTAACGAACACTGAAGCTTTCTTT	CASSLFSMRLTNTEAFF
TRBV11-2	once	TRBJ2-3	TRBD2	TGTGCCAGCAGCTTGACTAGCCGCAGAAGCACAGATACGCAGTATTTT	CASSLTSRRSTDTQYF
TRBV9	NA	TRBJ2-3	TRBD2	TGTGCCAGCAGCTCCCTTGGTATAGCGGGACGGGTGGGAAAGGATACGCAGTATTTT	CASSSLGIAGRVGKDTQYF
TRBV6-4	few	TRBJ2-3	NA	TGTGCCAGCAGTGAGTCGACAGGCACAGATACGCAGTATTTT	CASSESTGTDTQYF
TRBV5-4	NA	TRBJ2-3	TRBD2	TGTGCCAGCAGCTTGGAGGTGCGGGGGGCGATCACAGATACGCAGTATTTT	CASSLEVRGAITDTQYF
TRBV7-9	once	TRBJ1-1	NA	TGTGCCAGCAGCCCAGTACCGGGGAACCGCACTGAAGCTTTCTTT	CASSPVPGNRTEAFF
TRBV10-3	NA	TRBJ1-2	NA	TGTGCCACCGCGGTGTCGGGTGACGGAGGCTACACCTTC	CATAVSGDGGYTF
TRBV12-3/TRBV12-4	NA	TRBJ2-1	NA	TGTGCCAGCAGTTTATCGGGGAATGAGCAGTTCTTC	CASSLSGNEQFF
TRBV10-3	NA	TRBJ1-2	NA	TGTGCCATCAGTGAGTCTGGAGGAGGCTACACCTTC	CAISESGGGYTF
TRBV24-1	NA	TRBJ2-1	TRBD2	TGTGCCACCAGTGAGAAACTAGCGGGAGGGCCGGGAGAGCAGTTCTTC	CATSEKLAGGPGEQFF
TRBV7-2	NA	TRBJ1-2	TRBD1	TGTGCCAGCAGCTTAACCCGGACAGGGGGGTCTGGCTACACCTTC	CASSLTRTGGSGYTF
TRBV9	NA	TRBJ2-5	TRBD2	TGTGCCAGCAGCGTATCAGCGGGGTCACAAGAGACCCAGTACTTC	CASSVSAGSQETQYF
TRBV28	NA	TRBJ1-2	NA	TGTGCCAGCAGTTTCCACGGGTCAGGGGTCTATGGCTACACCTTC	CASSFHGSGVYGYTF
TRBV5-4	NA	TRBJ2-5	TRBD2	TGTGCCAGCAGCTCAGCGGGGGGGCAAGAGACCCAGTACTTC	CASSSAGGQETQYF
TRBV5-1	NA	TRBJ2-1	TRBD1	TGCGCCAGCAGCCTCCGGGACAGGGTCGTTGGGGAGCAGTTCTTC	CASSLRDRVVGEQFF
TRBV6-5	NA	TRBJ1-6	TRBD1	TGTGCCAGCATGATCGCCGGGACAGGGCAGTCACCCCTCCACTTT	CASMIAGTGQSPLHF
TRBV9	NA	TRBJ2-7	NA	TGTGCCAGCAGCGTGGGCCCCGAGTCCTACGAGCAGTACTTC	CASSVGPESYEQYF
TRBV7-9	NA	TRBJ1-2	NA	TGTGCCAGCAGCTTTGGAGGCCAGGTCGGCTATGGCTACACCTTC	CASSFGGQVGYGYTF
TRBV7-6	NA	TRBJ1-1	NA	TGTGCCAGCAGCGGGGCGACAGGCTTGAACACTGAAGCTTTCTTT	CASSGATGLNTEAFF
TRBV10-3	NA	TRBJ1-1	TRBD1	TGTGCCATCAGTGAAGGTTTTCCAGGGGGCACTGAAGCTTTCTTT	CAISEGFPGGTEAFF
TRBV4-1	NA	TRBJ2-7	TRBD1	TGCGCCAGCAGTCCTCAAGGACAGGGGGCCTACGAGCAGTACTTC	CASSPQGQGAYEQYF
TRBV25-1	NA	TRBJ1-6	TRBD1	TGTGCCAGCAGTGAAAGGGGGACAGGGGGTTACTCACCCCTCCACTTT	CASSERGTGGYSPLHF
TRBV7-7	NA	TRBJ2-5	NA	TGTGCCAGCAGCTTGGGAGGAGGAGGGCAAGAGACCCAGTACTTC	CASSLGGGGQETQYF
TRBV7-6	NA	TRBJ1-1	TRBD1	TGTGCCAGCAGCCAAAGGGACAGGGCGGGCACTGAAGCTTTCTTT	CASSQRDRAGTEAFF
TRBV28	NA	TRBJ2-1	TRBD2	TGTGCCAGCAGTTTATGGACTAGCGGGACTCTTAACTACAATGAGCAGTTCTTC	CASSLWTSGTLNYNEQFF
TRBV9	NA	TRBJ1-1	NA	TGTGCCAGCAGCGTCAGGGGTGGAAGGACTGAAGCTTTCTTT	CASSVRGGRTEAFF
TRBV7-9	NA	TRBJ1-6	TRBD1	TGTGCCAGCAGCTTAGAAGGGACAGGGTGGCGATCACCCCTCCACTTT	CASSLEGTGWRSPLHF
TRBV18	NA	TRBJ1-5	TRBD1	TGTGCCAGCTCATCGGGACAGGGCTATAGCAATCAGCCCCAGCATTTT	CASSSGQGYSNQPQHF
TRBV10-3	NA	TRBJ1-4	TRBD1	TGTGCCATCAGTGATACCGCAAAGGGGGCGCGGGAAAAACTGTTTTTT	CAISDTAKGAREKLFF
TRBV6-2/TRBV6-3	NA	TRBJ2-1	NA	TGTGCCAGCAGTTACTCGGTGAGTGAGCAGTTCTTC	CASSYSVSEQFF
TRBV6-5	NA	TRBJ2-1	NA	TGTGCCAGCAGCTCAGTCCGGAGTGGCCATGAGCAGTTCTTC	CASSSVRSGHEQFF
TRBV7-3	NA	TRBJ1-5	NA	TGTGCCAGCAGCTTAAGAGGTGGAGGCAATCAGCCCCAGCATTTT	CASSLRGGGNQPQHF
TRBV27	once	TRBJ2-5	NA	TGTGCCAGCAGTTTTCGACCCTTTCGAGGGGGAGAGACCCAGTACTTC	CASSFRPFRGGETQYF
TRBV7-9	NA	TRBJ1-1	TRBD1	TGTGCCAGCATCGGACAGGGGAACACTGAAGCTTTCTTT	CASIGQGNTEAFF
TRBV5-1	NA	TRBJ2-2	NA	TGCGCCAGCAGCTTGGCGCTAGGCCCGAACACCGGGGAGCTGTTTTTT	CASSLALGPNTGELFF
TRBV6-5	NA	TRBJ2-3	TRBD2	TGTGCCGGGAGGACTAGCGGCACAGATACGCAGTATTTT	CAGRTSGTDTQYF
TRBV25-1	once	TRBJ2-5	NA	TGTGCCAGCAGTGAATATATTGGCGAGACCCAGTACTTC	CASSEYIGETQYF
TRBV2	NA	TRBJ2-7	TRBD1	TGTGCCAGCAGCTCGCCCGACAGGGGCTTAAAGGAGCAGTACTTC	CASSSPDRGLKEQYF
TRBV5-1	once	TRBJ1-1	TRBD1	TGCGCCAGCAGCTCGACAGGGGTCGGCACTGAAGCTTTCTTT	CASSSTGVGTEAFF
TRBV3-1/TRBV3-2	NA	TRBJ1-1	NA	TGTGCCAGCAGCCAAGTTTCCAGTGTCACCACTGAAGCTTTCTTT	CASSQVSSVTTEAFF
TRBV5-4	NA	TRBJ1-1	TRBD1	TGTGCCAGCAGCTTGGCCGGACAGGTGAACACTGAAGCTTTCTTT	CASSLAGQVNTEAFF
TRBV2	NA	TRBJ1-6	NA	TGTGCCAGCTCTCGTGTGAATTCACCCCTCCACTTT	CASSRVNSPLHF
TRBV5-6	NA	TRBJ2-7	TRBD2	TGTGCCAGCAGCTCGAGGACTAGCGGGGGGGCCTACGAGCAGTACTTC	CASSSRTSGGAYEQYF
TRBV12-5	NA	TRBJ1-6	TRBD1	TGTGCTATCGGGACAGGGCGAAACAATTCACCCCTCCACTTT	CAIGTGRNNSPLHF
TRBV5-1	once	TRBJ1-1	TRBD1	TGCGCCAGCAGTTTAAGGAGACAGGGCACTGAAGCTTTCTTT	CASSLRRQGTEAFF
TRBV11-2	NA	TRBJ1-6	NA	TGTGCCAGCAGCTTAGATCCAAAGGGGTCACCCCTCCACTTT	CASSLDPKGSPLHF
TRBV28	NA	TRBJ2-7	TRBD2	TGTGCCAGCAGTTTACTGACTAGCGGGCTAATGCACGAGCAGTACTTC	CASSLLTSGLMHEQYF
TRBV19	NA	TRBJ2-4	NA	TGTGCCAGTAGTATTCCGGGACTGAAGTACTTC	CASSIPGLKYF
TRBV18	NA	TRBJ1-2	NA	TGTGCCAGCTCACCAGCAGGGGCCTATGGCTACACCTTC	CASSPAGAYGYTF
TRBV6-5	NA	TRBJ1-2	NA	TGTGCCAGCAGTCCGACCGATCGGACGGGAGATGGCTACACCTTC	CASSPTDRTGDGYTF